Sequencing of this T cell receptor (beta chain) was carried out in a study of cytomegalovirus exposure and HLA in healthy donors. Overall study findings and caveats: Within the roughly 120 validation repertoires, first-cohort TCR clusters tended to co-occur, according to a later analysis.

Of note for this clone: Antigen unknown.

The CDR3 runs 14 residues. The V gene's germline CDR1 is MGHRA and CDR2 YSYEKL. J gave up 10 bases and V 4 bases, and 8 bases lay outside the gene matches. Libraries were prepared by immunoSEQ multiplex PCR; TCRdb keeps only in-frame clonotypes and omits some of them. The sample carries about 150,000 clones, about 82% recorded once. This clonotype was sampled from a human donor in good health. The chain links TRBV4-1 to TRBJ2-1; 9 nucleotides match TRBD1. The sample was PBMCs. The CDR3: CASSLGTGRQEQFF. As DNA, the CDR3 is TGCGCCAGCAGCCTAGGGACAGGGAGACAAGAGCAGTTCTTC.